These 3 T cell receptor beta chains were sequenced from one sample in a study of T cell responses to AZD1222 COVID-19 vaccine. Profiling relied on immunoSEQ multiplex PCR, and the TCRdb table lists in-frame clones only, not all of them. The data hold 120,000 or so clones, with about 89% observed a single time. The sequences come from peripheral blood, collected on day 0 of MenACWY control vaccination. All receptors come from an adult in good health.

The J gene is TRBJ2-2, the V gene TRBV5-4, with 7 bases fitting TRBD1. The J segment lost 5 bases and the V segment lost 4 bases, leaving 17 bases of the junction unmatched. The CDR3 totals 18 residues. CDR1 and CDR2 from the germline V gene are SGHNT and YYREEE (reference sequence). The CDR3 DNA reads as TGTGCCAGCAGCGGCCGGGACAGCGCACTTATGGGGACCGGGGAGCTGTTTTTT. Its protein product is CASSGRDSALMGTGELFF.

This sequence joins TRBV9 and TRBJ2-1; the D is unclear. V lost 4 bases and J lost 7, with 9 bases in between. The germline V gene encodes CDR1 SGDLS and CDR2 YYNGEE. The CDR3 loop spans 12 amino acids. The CDR3 DNA sequence: TGTGCCAGCAGCATCAGAGGTAATGAGCAGTTCTTC. Translated, it gives CASSIRGNEQFF.

V and J are TRBV7-2 and TRBJ2-7, with D possibly TRBD2 on 5 matching bases. The CDR3 is made up of 19 amino acids. The germline V gene has CDR1 SGHTA and CDR2 FQGNSA. Deletions cut 5 bases from V and 3 bases from J, with 29 bases between. CDR3 in amino acids: CASSPPFGLADYNIYEQYF. The CDR3 coding sequence is TGTGCCAGCAGCCCACCATTCGGGCTAGCAGATTATAATATCTACGAGCAGTACTTC.